Listed below are T cell receptor beta chains from one sample, sequenced in a study of T cells after yellow fever vaccination. MiXCR was run by TCRdb on the 5' RACE reads, yielding one entry per CDR3 protein. The sample lists some 300,000 distinct CDR3 sequences, roughly 10% occurring once. Sample: CD4+ T cells sorted from PBMCs, taken 45 days after the yellow fever booster vaccination. The receptors shown here come from a man between 18 and 29 years old who received the YFV17D yellow fever vaccine. The CDR3 runs from the conserved cysteine through the conserved F or W. The order of the fields is CDR3 protein, CDR3 DNA, D gene, J gene, V gene, clone size. A D gene is named only where the DNA matches it firmly. Not all rows give a size; the values are once, few, many and, for expanded clones, a class.

CDR3 protein: CATSDRVYGYTF
CDR3 DNA: TGTGCCACCAGTGATCGGGTCTATGGCTACACCTTC
D gene: -
J gene: TRBJ1-2
V gene: TRBV24-1
clone size: many

CDR3 protein: CASSLLDPGHTGETQYF
CDR3 DNA: TGCGCCAGCAGCTTGCTCGACCCGGGACACACAGGAGAGACCCAGTACTTC
D gene: -
J gene: TRBJ2-5
V gene: TRBV5-1
clone size: few

CDR3 protein: CASSGQGEVTQYF
CDR3 DNA: TGTGCCAGCAGTGGTCAGGGTGAAGTGACCCAGTACTTC
D gene: -
J gene: TRBJ2-5
V gene: TRBV25-1
clone size: -

CDR3 protein: CASSRDRGSHEQYF
CDR3 DNA: TGTGCCAGCAGTCGGGACAGGGGGTCCCACGAGCAGTACTTC
D gene: TRBD1
J gene: TRBJ2-7
V gene: TRBV6-5
clone size: few

CDR3 protein: CASTQGGTGRYNEQFF
CDR3 DNA: TGCGCCAGCACCCAAGGGGGGACGGGGCGGTACAATGAGCAGTTCTTC
D gene: -
J gene: TRBJ2-1
V gene: TRBV4-1
clone size: many

CDR3 protein: CASRLWNEETQYF
CDR3 DNA: TGTGCCAGCAGGCTGTGGAACGAAGAGACCCAGTACTTC
D gene: -
J gene: TRBJ2-5
V gene: TRBV27
clone size: -

CDR3 protein: CSVGGWTSTDTQYF
CDR3 DNA: TGCAGCGTTGGGGGGTGGACTAGCACAGATACGCAGTATTTT
D gene: -
J gene: TRBJ2-3
V gene: TRBV29-1
clone size: -

CDR3 protein: CASSSRLGAWETQYF
CDR3 DNA: TGCGCCAGCAGCTCTAGACTAGGGGCGTGGGAGACCCAGTACTTC
D gene: -
J gene: TRBJ2-5
V gene: TRBV5-1
clone size: -

CDR3 protein: CASSHESAEPQHF
CDR3 DNA: TGCGCCAGCAGTCATGAATCTGCGGAGCCCCAGCATTTT
D gene: -
J gene: TRBJ1-5
V gene: TRBV23-1
clone size: -

CDR3 protein: CASSFNLQETQYF
CDR3 DNA: TGTGCCAGCAGTTTTAACCTCCAAGAGACCCAGTACTTC
D gene: -
J gene: TRBJ2-5
V gene: TRBV27
clone size: few

CDR3 protein: CSALDGHQETQYF
CDR3 DNA: TGCAGTGCTCTTGACGGGCACCAAGAGACCCAGTACTTC
D gene: -
J gene: TRBJ2-5
V gene: TRBV20-1
clone size: -

CDR3 protein: CAWSVLVGNEQFF
CDR3 DNA: TGTGCCTGGAGTGTACTCGTGGGCAATGAGCAGTTCTTC
D gene: -
J gene: TRBJ2-1
V gene: TRBV30
clone size: -

CDR3 protein: CASSPGSGHTEAFF
CDR3 DNA: TGTGCCAGCAGCCCCGGATCCGGCCACACTGAAGCTTTCTTT
D gene: -
J gene: TRBJ1-1
V gene: TRBV12-3/TRBV12-4
clone size: few

CDR3 protein: CASSLAPQGANSPLHF
CDR3 DNA: TGCGCCAGCAGCTTGGCCCCCCAGGGGGCAAACTCACCCCTCCACTTT
D gene: TRBD1
J gene: TRBJ1-6
V gene: TRBV5-1
clone size: few

CDR3 protein: CASSLGQGLAGELFF
CDR3 DNA: TGTGCCAGCAGCTTGGGACAGGGTCTGGCCGGGGAGCTGTTTTTT
D gene: TRBD1
J gene: TRBJ2-2
V gene: TRBV11-2
clone size: few

CDR3 protein: CASRGQGSQETQYF
CDR3 DNA: TGTGCCAGTCGGGGACAGGGGTCCCAAGAGACCCAGTACTTC
D gene: TRBD1
J gene: TRBJ2-5
V gene: TRBV2
clone size: -

CDR3 protein: CSARGTGGVFTEAFF
CDR3 DNA: TGCAGCGCACGAGGGACAGGGGGCGTTTTCACTGAAGCTTTCTTT
D gene: TRBD1
J gene: TRBJ1-1
V gene: TRBV29-1
clone size: -

CDR3 protein: CAWGTTGLLEAFF
CDR3 DNA: TGTGCCTGGGGGACGACAGGGCTCTTAGAAGCTTTCTTT
D gene: TRBD1
J gene: TRBJ1-1
V gene: TRBV30
clone size: few

CDR3 protein: CSAGGAYGYTF
CDR3 DNA: TGCAGTGCTGGGGGGGCCTATGGCTACACCTTC
D gene: -
J gene: TRBJ1-2
V gene: TRBV20-1
clone size: few

CDR3 protein: CASSSHLPGGYTF
CDR3 DNA: TGCGCCAGCAGCTCACACCTCCCGGGTGGCTACACCTTC
D gene: -
J gene: TRBJ1-2
V gene: TRBV5-1
clone size: -

CDR3 protein: CASSSGYEQYF
CDR3 DNA: TGTGCCAGCTCTTCGGGCTACGAGCAGTACTTC
D gene: -
J gene: TRBJ2-7
V gene: TRBV5-6
clone size: few

CDR3 protein: CSAPGLARTGELFF
CDR3 DNA: TGCAGTGCCCCGGGACTAGCGCGAACCGGGGAGCTGTTTTTT
D gene: TRBD2
J gene: TRBJ2-2
V gene: TRBV20-1
clone size: few

CDR3 protein: CSARYPGSTDTQYF
CDR3 DNA: TGCAGCGCCCGGTATCCGGGGAGCACAGATACGCAGTATTTT
D gene: -
J gene: TRBJ2-3
V gene: TRBV29-1
clone size: few

CDR3 protein: CASSLSGPNYEQYF
CDR3 DNA: TGTGCCAGCTCTCTTTCCGGGCCAAACTACGAGCAGTACTTC
D gene: -
J gene: TRBJ2-7
V gene: TRBV6-6
clone size: few

CDR3 protein: CASSQDLDRGLRQPQHF
CDR3 DNA: TGTGCCAGCAGCCAAGATCTAGACAGGGGTTTGAGGCAGCCCCAGCATTTT
D gene: TRBD1
J gene: TRBJ1-5
V gene: TRBV4-2
clone size: -

CDR3 protein: CASGQGENTEAFF
CDR3 DNA: TGTGCCAGCGGACAGGGTGAGAACACTGAAGCTTTCTTT
D gene: TRBD1
J gene: TRBJ1-1
V gene: TRBV2
clone size: many

CDR3 protein: CASSHGPSEARYF
CDR3 DNA: TGCGCCAGCAGCCACGGGCCCTCGGAGGCCCGGTACTTC
D gene: -
J gene: TRBJ2-5
V gene: TRBV4-3
clone size: -

CDR3 protein: CASTLRPRNSGNTIYF
CDR3 DNA: TGTGCCAGCACCCTTCGTCCCCGGAACTCTGGAAACACCATATATTTT
D gene: -
J gene: TRBJ1-3
V gene: TRBV12-3/TRBV12-4
clone size: -

CDR3 protein: CAWRKSQNTIYF
CDR3 DNA: TGTGCCTGGAGGAAATCCCAAAACACCATATATTTT
D gene: -
J gene: TRBJ1-3
V gene: TRBV30
clone size: -

CDR3 protein: CSARGAGGHTDTQYF
CDR3 DNA: TGCAGTGCTAGGGGTGCGGGGGGGCACACAGATACGCAGTATTTT
D gene: TRBD2
J gene: TRBJ2-3
V gene: TRBV20-1
clone size: -

CDR3 protein: CALEGRGDTGELFF
CDR3 DNA: TGTGCCCTGGAGGGGCGGGGGGACACCGGGGAGCTGTTTTTT
D gene: TRBD2
J gene: TRBJ2-2
V gene: TRBV30
clone size: -

CDR3 protein: CSARDPGREVETQYF
CDR3 DNA: TGCAGTGCTAGAGACCCTGGACGGGAGGTCGAGACCCAGTACTTC
D gene: TRBD2
J gene: TRBJ2-5
V gene: TRBV20-1
clone size: few

CDR3 protein: CASKLQGNTEAFF
CDR3 DNA: TGTGCCAGCAAACTACAGGGGAATACTGAAGCTTTCTTT
D gene: TRBD1
J gene: TRBJ1-1
V gene: TRBV12-3/TRBV12-4
clone size: few

CDR3 protein: CASSLSLQGAGELFF
CDR3 DNA: TGCGCCAGCAGCTTATCCTTACAGGGGGCCGGGGAGCTGTTTTTT
D gene: TRBD1
J gene: TRBJ2-2
V gene: TRBV5-1
clone size: -

CDR3 protein: CSVDRSNTGELFF
CDR3 DNA: TGCAGCGTTGACAGGTCGAACACCGGGGAGCTGTTTTTT
D gene: -
J gene: TRBJ2-2
V gene: TRBV29-1
clone size: -

CDR3 protein: CATSGGLAGSSYNEQFF
CDR3 DNA: TGTGCCACCAGTGGGGGACTAGCGGGGAGCTCCTACAATGAGCAGTTCTTC
D gene: TRBD2
J gene: TRBJ2-1
V gene: TRBV24-1
clone size: many

CDR3 protein: CATEGARTEAFF
CDR3 DNA: TGTGCCACCGAGGGGGCGCGAACTGAAGCTTTCTTT
D gene: TRBD1
J gene: TRBJ1-1
V gene: TRBV7-9
clone size: -

CDR3 protein: CASGKPGQNSPLHF
CDR3 DNA: TGTGCCAGCGGAAAACCGGGACAGAATTCACCCCTCCACTTT
D gene: TRBD1
J gene: TRBJ1-6
V gene: TRBV9
clone size: -

CDR3 protein: CSALTGVNSPLHF
CDR3 DNA: TGCAGTGCCCTGACAGGGGTTAATTCACCCCTCCACTTT
D gene: TRBD1
J gene: TRBJ1-6
V gene: TRBV20-1
clone size: -

CDR3 protein: CASSPTGQSTSYGYTF
CDR3 DNA: TGCGCCAGCAGCCCGACGGGGCAGTCGACTTCCTATGGCTACACCTTC
D gene: -
J gene: TRBJ1-2
V gene: TRBV5-1
clone size: few

CDR3 protein: CASSLDRGSFTYNEQFF
CDR3 DNA: TGTGCCAGCAGCCTGGACAGGGGTAGTTTTACCTACAATGAGCAGTTCTTC
D gene: TRBD1
J gene: TRBJ2-1
V gene: TRBV5-6
clone size: -

CDR3 protein: CASSVSPLPSPLHF
CDR3 DNA: TGTGCCAGCAGCGTATCCCCCCTCCCTTCACCCCTCCACTTT
D gene: -
J gene: TRBJ1-6
V gene: TRBV9
clone size: -

CDR3 protein: CASSRPSSGANVLTF
CDR3 DNA: TGTGCCAGCAGCAGACCGTCCTCTGGGGCCAACGTCCTGACTTTC
D gene: -
J gene: TRBJ2-6
V gene: TRBV7-2
clone size: few

CDR3 protein: CATSARTGTDTQYF
CDR3 DNA: TGTGCCACCAGTGCTAGGACAGGCACAGATACGCAGTATTTT
D gene: -
J gene: TRBJ2-3
V gene: TRBV24-1
clone size: few

CDR3 protein: CASSQDKAGGTKNIQYF
CDR3 DNA: TGCGCCAGCAGCCAAGACAAGGCGGGGGGAACGAAAAACATTCAGTACTTC
D gene: TRBD2
J gene: TRBJ2-4
V gene: TRBV4-3
clone size: -

CDR3 protein: CSASPPGGYHGYTF
CDR3 DNA: TGCAGTGCTAGCCCTCCGGGGGGGTACCATGGCTACACCTTC
D gene: -
J gene: TRBJ1-2
V gene: TRBV20-1
clone size: -

CDR3 protein: CASILDSYNEQFF
CDR3 DNA: TGTGCCAGCATCTTGGACAGTTACAATGAGCAGTTCTTC
D gene: -
J gene: TRBJ2-1
V gene: TRBV7-9
clone size: many

CDR3 protein: CSARSRGVSAHGYTF
CDR3 DNA: TGCAGTGCTAGGTCCAGGGGAGTCTCGGCGCATGGCTACACCTTC
D gene: -
J gene: TRBJ1-2
V gene: TRBV20-1
clone size: -

CDR3 protein: CASSDRGYYNEQFF
CDR3 DNA: TGTGCCAGCAGCGACAGGGGGTACTACAATGAGCAGTTCTTC
D gene: TRBD1
J gene: TRBJ2-1
V gene: TRBV6-1
clone size: -

CDR3 protein: CASSVTGGTTEAFF
CDR3 DNA: TGTGCCAGCAGCGTCACAGGGGGAACGACTGAAGCTTTCTTT
D gene: TRBD1
J gene: TRBJ1-1
V gene: TRBV9
clone size: few

CDR3 protein: CASSPGRSRNYGYTF
CDR3 DNA: TGCGCCAGCAGCCCCGGCAGGTCGAGGAACTATGGCTACACCTTC
D gene: -
J gene: TRBJ1-2
V gene: TRBV5-1
clone size: few

CDR3 protein: CASSPTTNTEAFF
CDR3 DNA: TGCGCCAGCAGCCCTACAACGAACACTGAAGCTTTCTTT
D gene: -
J gene: TRBJ1-1
V gene: TRBV5-1
clone size: few

CDR3 protein: CASRTGLGTDTQYF
CDR3 DNA: TGTGCCAGCAGAACAGGTTTAGGCACAGATACGCAGTATTTT
D gene: -
J gene: TRBJ2-3
V gene: TRBV6-2/TRBV6-3
clone size: -

CDR3 protein: CASSQPGTDYEQFF
CDR3 DNA: TGTGCCAGCTCTCAGCCCGGTACCGACTATGAGCAGTTCTTC
D gene: -
J gene: TRBJ2-1
V gene: TRBV28
clone size: many

CDR3 protein: CASTTTLGNTQYF
CDR3 DNA: TGTGCTAGTACAACCACCTTGGGAAATACGCAGTATTTT
D gene: -
J gene: TRBJ2-3
V gene: TRBV12-5
clone size: few

CDR3 protein: CASTPGKDYEQYF
CDR3 DNA: TGTGCCAGCACCCCCGGAAAAGACTACGAGCAGTACTTC
D gene: -
J gene: TRBJ2-7
V gene: TRBV2
clone size: few

CDR3 protein: CASTMRGQGETQYF
CDR3 DNA: TGCGCCAGCACAATGAGGGGCCAGGGAGAGACCCAGTACTTC
D gene: -
J gene: TRBJ2-5
V gene: TRBV5-1
clone size: -

CDR3 protein: CASSPDWSYGYTF
CDR3 DNA: TGTGCCAGCAGCCCGGACTGGAGCTATGGCTACACCTTC
D gene: -
J gene: TRBJ1-2
V gene: TRBV7-2
clone size: many

CDR3 protein: CSASSGDNEQFF
CDR3 DNA: TGCAGTGCTTCGAGCGGGGACAATGAGCAGTTCTTC
D gene: TRBD2
J gene: TRBJ2-1
V gene: TRBV20-1
clone size: few